This is a list of T cell receptor beta chains from one sample in a study of regulatory T cells in long-lasting Graves disease. TCRdb re-called the multiplex PCR reads with MiXCR, one entry per CDR3 protein. The table records about 470,000 distinct CDR3 sequences, approximately 15% of them present only once. This same sample was also part of a study on T cells in Graves' hyperthyroidism and ophthalmopathy.

Material: peripheral blood mononuclear cells (PBMCs), obtained at new diagnosis, from a patient treated with antithyroid drugs. The receptors were sampled from a woman between 25 and 40 years old with Graves disease. Each CDR3 is given with its conserved first and last residue. D genes are given only for firm matches. Clone size is not always given. Where it is, it says once, few, many or a class for expanded clones.

clone size | J gene | V gene | D gene | CDR3 length | CDR3 protein | CDR3 DNA
many | TRBJ2-5 | TRBV27 | TRBD1 | 16 | CASSSVPDRVQETQYF | TGTGCCAGCAGTTCCGTCCCCGACAGGGTCCAAGAGACCCAGTACTTC
. | TRBJ1-2 | TRBV27 | . | 23 | CASSPSTGNEQFFGPGTHQGYTF | .
. | TRBJ2-7 | TRBV28 | TRBD2 | 13 | CASCVSGGYEQYF | TGTGCCAGCTGTGTATCGGGGGGCTACGAGCAGTACTTC
many | TRBJ2-2 | TRBV11-3 | TRBD1 | 14 | CASSLYRGPGELFF | TGTGCCAGCAGCTTATATAGGGGGCCCGGGGAGCTGTTTTTT
many | TRBJ1-1 | TRBV30 | . | 12 | CAWDAGQGEAFF | TGTGCCTGGGATGCCGGTCAAGGGGAGGCTTTCTTT
many | TRBJ1-1 | TRBV25-1 | . | 14 | CASSGDRISSLAFF | TGTGCCAGCAGCGGCGACAGGATTAGTTCGCTAGCTTTCTTT
many | TRBJ2-1 | TRBV27 | TRBD2 | 15 | CASSWGGTMMNEQFF | TGTGCCAGCTCCTGGGGGGGGACTATGATGAATGAGCAGTTCTTC
many | TRBJ2-1 | TRBV6-2/TRBV6-3 | . | 15 | CASSYSNSGHNEQFF | TGTGCCAGCAGTTACTCGAACTCGGGCCACAATGAGCAGTTCTTC
. | TRBJ1-3 | TRBV29-1 | . | 13 | CSVYFPSGNTIYF | TGCAGCGTCTACTTCCCCTCTGGAAACACCATATATTTT
. | TRBJ1-1 | TRBV19 | TRBD1 | 15 | CARSRGETGGPEAFF | TGTGCCCGTAGTAGAGGGGAGACAGGGGGACCTGAAGCTTTCTTT
many | TRBJ2-3 | TRBV7-3 | . | 16 | CASSTSGRPSTDTQYF | TGTGCCAGCAGCACCTCGGGACGCCCTAGCACAGATACGCAGTATTTT
few | TRBJ2-7 | TRBV9 | . | 14 | CASSVSGHAYEQYF | TGTGCCAGCAGCGTGAGCGGGCACGCCTACGAGCAGTACTTC
. | TRBJ1-5 | TRBV30 | TRBD1 | 14 | CAWSRGQGNQPQHF | TGTGCCTGGAGTCGAGGACAGGGCAATCAGCCCCAGCATTTT
many | TRBJ2-5 | TRBV2 | TRBD2 | 15 | CASSLGRDPRETQYF | TGTGCCAGCAGTCTCGGGAGGGACCCCAGGGAGACCCAGTACTTC
few | TRBJ1-2 | TRBV29-1 | . | 12 | CSVESPGYGYTF | TGCAGCGTTGAATCCCCAGGGTATGGCTACACCTTC
. | TRBJ2-1 | TRBV6-1 | TRBD1 | 14 | CAAGYGTGAYEQFF | TGTGCCGCCGGGTACGGGACAGGGGCATATGAGCAGTTCTTC
many | TRBJ2-7 | TRBV9 | . | 14 | CASSAAEGWDEQYF | TGTGCCAGCAGCGCAGCCGAGGGGTGGGACGAGCAGTACTTC
. | TRBJ1-6 | TRBV5-4 | TRBD1 | 17 | CASSPGTGSGVNSPLHF | TGTGCCAGCAGTCCCGGGACAGGGTCGGGAGTGAATTCACCCCTCCACTTT
many | TRBJ1-4 | TRBV12-3/TRBV12-4 | TRBD1 | 14 | CASSLTGKMEKLFF | TGTGCCAGCAGCTTGACAGGGAAGATGGAAAAACTGTTTTTT
many | TRBJ2-1 | TRBV11-3 | . | 13 | CASSLNGYNEQFF | TGTGCCAGCAGCTTAAACGGGTACAATGAGCAGTTCTTC
many | TRBJ2-1 | TRBV5-4 | . | 16 | CASSLGGLSRPGEQFF | TGTGCCAGCAGCTTGGGGGGCCTATCGAGGCCCGGTGAGCAGTTCTTC
. | TRBJ2-3 | TRBV5-1 | TRBD2 | 19 | CASSLERSGRERGTDTQYF | TGCGCCAGCAGCTTGGAAAGGTCGGGGCGGGAGAGGGGCACAGATACGCAGTATTTT
few | TRBJ1-1 | TRBV2 | . | 13 | CASTPQMNTEAFF | TGTGCCAGCACTCCACAGATGAACACTGAAGCTTTCTTT
many | TRBJ2-1 | TRBV4-1 | . | 14 | CASSQPRLGNEQFF | TGCGCCAGCAGCCAACCGAGGTTGGGGAATGAGCAGTTCTTC
. | TRBJ2-3 | TRBV15 | TRBD2 | 16 | CATLSGSGSWADMQYF | TGTGCCACCTTAAGCGGTAGCGGGAGTTGGGCAGATATGCAGTATTTT
. | TRBJ2-1 | TRBV6-2/TRBV6-3 | . | 15 | CASSYPRERNNEQFF | TGTGCCAGCAGTTACCCCCGTGAAAGAAACAATGAGCAGTTCTTC
many | TRBJ2-7 | TRBV6-1 | TRBD2 | 15 | CASSTGTSGFYEQYF | TGTGCCAGCAGTACCGGGACTAGCGGTTTCTACGAGCAGTACTTC
. | TRBJ2-3 | TRBV5-1 | TRBD2 | 18 | CASSLAGTSGSGTDTQYF | TGCGCCAGCAGCTTGGCCGGGACTAGCGGGAGTGGAACAGATACGCAGTATTTT
. | TRBJ2-7 | TRBV30 | . | 19 | CAWSVRRPSPHLTVAGQYF | TGTGCCTGGAGTGTACGGAGGCCATCACCGCACCTTACAGTGGCCGGGCAGTACTTC
many | TRBJ1-2 | TRBV2 | TRBD1 | 13 | CVMSSRGLDGYTF | TGTGTCATGTCGAGCAGGGGGCTCGATGGCTACACCTTC
many | TRBJ1-2 | TRBV28 | . | 12 | CASRRGYYGYTF | TGTGCCAGCAGAAGGGGCTACTATGGCTACACCTTC
many | TRBJ2-5 | TRBV10-1 | TRBD2 | 16 | CASSEGTSGEQETQYF | TGCGCCAGCAGTGAGGGGACTAGCGGGGAGCAAGAGACCCAGTACTTC
many | TRBJ1-2 | TRBV30 | . | 14 | CAWSRGIYNYGYTF | TGTGCCTGGAGCAGAGGGATCTATAACTATGGCTACACCTTC
many | TRBJ2-3 | TRBV10-3 | . | 11 | CAASGGDTQYF | TGTGCCGCCTCGGGTGGAGATACGCAGTATTTT
many | TRBJ2-2 | TRBV6-1 | TRBD2 | 16 | CATRTGAGGFTGELFF | TGTGCCACCCGGACCGGGGCGGGAGGGTTCACCGGGGAGCTGTTTTTT
many | TRBJ2-1 | TRBV7-8 | . | 13 | CASSFTSYFEQFF | TGTGCCAGCAGCTTCACTAGCTATTTTGAGCAGTTCTTC
few | TRBJ2-7 | TRBV19 | . | 16 | CASSPTGGTGPVMQYF | TGTGCCAGTAGTCCAACTGGGGGGACTGGCCCTGTGATGCAGTACTTC
many | TRBJ1-3 | TRBV3-1 | . | 14 | CASSQWASGNTIYF | TGTGCCAGCAGCCAGTGGGCGTCTGGAAACACCATATATTTT
many | TRBJ2-3 | TRBV12-3/TRBV12-4 | TRBD2 | 18 | CASSLSLRLAGGTDTQYF | TGTGCCAGCAGTCTTTCGCTCAGACTAGCGGGAGGCACAGATACGCAGTATTTT
. | TRBJ2-3 | TRBV12-3/TRBV12-4 | TRBD2 | 16 | CASIPTSGRLPDTQYF | TGTGCCAGCATCCCGACTAGCGGGCGTTTGCCAGATACGCAGTATTTT